The 10 T cell receptor beta chains below come from one sample, sequenced in a study of blood T cell dynamics during melanoma immunotherapy. Produced via immunoSEQ multiplex PCR; TCRdb's table is partial and in-frame only. The sample records roughly 9,500 clones, 85% to 90% being singletons. Time point meaning: pre-treatment baseline. The source was blood, collected from a patient treated with checkpoint blockade. The receptors derive from a human donor with melanoma.

V and J are TRBV10-3 and TRBJ1-1; D unresolved. V was trimmed by 0 bases and J by 0 bases, leaving 8 bases between them. Germline-derived CDR1 and CDR2 are ENHRY and SYGVKD. The CDR3 runs 15 residues. The CDR3 bases are TGTGCCATCAGTGAGTCGGGAGGGCTGAACACTGAAGCTTTCTTT. It translates to CAISESGGLNTEAFF.

V usage is TRBV29-1 and J usage is TRBJ2-7; TRBD1 matches 10 bases. V lost 0 bases to trimming and J lost 9 bases; unmatched junction nucleotides: 2. The CDR3 extends over 12 amino acids. Germline values: CDR1 SQVTM, CDR2 ANQGSEA. CDR3 region: CSVEDGDRGQYF. The CDR3 nucleotides are TGCAGCGTTGAAGACGGGGACAGGGGGCAGTACTTC.

The chain employs TRBV28 and TRBJ2-5; 8 nucleotides match TRBD2. V dropped 5 bases and J dropped 4; count of bases not matched to a gene: 6. The germline V gene encodes CDR1 MDHEN and CDR2 SYDVKM. The CDR3 has 14 residues. The chain's CDR3 is CASSALAGTETQYF. In DNA form, the CDR3 reads TGTGCCAGCAGTGCGTTAGCGGGAACAGAGACCCAGTACTTC.

This chain joins TRBV5-4 and TRBJ2-1; TRBD1 matches 9 bases. The CDR3 runs to 18 residues. Germline V CDR1 and CDR2: SGHNT, YYREEE (reference sequence). Trimming removed 4 bases from V and 2 bases from J; junction bases left unmatched: 13. The CDR3 sequence is CASSPGEGQGLTYNEQFF. The DNA for the CDR3 is TGTGCCAGCAGCCCGGGGGAGGGACAGGGCCTTACCTACAATGAGCAGTTCTTC.

The chain carries TRBV2 and TRBJ1-5; D is uncertain. V shed 4 bases and J shed 2 bases, with 6 bases lying between them. The CDR3 contains 13 residues. The germline CDR1 and CDR2 sequences are SNHLY and FYNNEI. Here the CDR3 reads CASSVRGNQPQHF. The CDR3 DNA follows: TGTGCCAGCAGTGTTCGGGGCAATCAGCCCCAGCATTTT. The full variable domain, with the rest looked up from reference TRBV2 and TRBJ1-5, is EPEVTQTPSHQVTQMGQEVILRCVPISNHLYFYWYRQILGQKVEFLVSFYNNEISEKSEIFDDQFSVERPDGSNFTLKIRSTKLEDSAMYFCASSVRGNQPQHFGDGTRLSIL.

The chain recombines TRBV10-3 with TRBJ2-7; 9 bases fit TRBD1. Germline CDR1 ENHRY, CDR2 SYGVKD. This CDR3 is built from 13 residues. The ends lost 7 bases at V and 7 bases at J; junction bases unmatched: 8. The CDR3 spells CAIKGQGSGEQYF. CDR3 DNA sequence: TGTGCCATCAAGGGACAGGGCTCTGGGGAGCAGTACTTC.

The chain has TRBV18 and TRBJ2-5, with no clear D. V dropped 1 base and J dropped 5 bases, with 11 bases sitting between them. Per germline, CDR1 KGHSH and CDR2 LQKENI. The CDR3 totals 14 residues. The CDR3 DNA reads as TGTGCCAGCTCACCACGTATCCCGGCGGAGACCCAGTACTTC. This translates into CASSPRIPAETQYF.

The chain links TRBV4-1 to TRBJ2-7; perhaps D is TRBD1 or TRBD2 (5 bases each). V was clipped by 1 base and J by 2 bases, with 12 bases between them. This CDR3 has 15 residues. Looked up from germline, CDR1 is MGHRA and CDR2 is YSYEKL. CDR3 sequence (DNA): TGCGCCAGCAGCCAAGCCCGGGACCCCGCCTACGAGCAGTACTTC. Translation gives CASSQARDPAYEQYF.

This chain links TRBV7-2 with TRBJ1-5; tentatively, D is TRBD1 (6 bases). Trimming stripped 5 bases from V and 8 bases from J, with 16 bases between. Germline lookup yields CDR1 SGHTA and CDR2 FQGNSA. CDR3 length: 14 amino acids. In DNA form, the CDR3 reads TGTGCCAGCAGCCCCCATCGGGGGCAGGAGCCCCAGCATTTT. It codes for CASSPHRGQEPQHF.

The V gene is TRBV19, the J gene TRBJ2-3, with 14 nucleotides matching TRBD2. Germline V CDR1 and CDR2: LNHDA, SQIVND (reference sequence). The CDR3 runs 13 residues. J lost 5 bases, V lost 10 bases, and 2 bases had no gene match. The CDR3 loop reads CATGTSGRDTQYF. In DNA, the CDR3 is TGTGCCACCGGGACTAGCGGGAGAGATACGCAGTATTTT.